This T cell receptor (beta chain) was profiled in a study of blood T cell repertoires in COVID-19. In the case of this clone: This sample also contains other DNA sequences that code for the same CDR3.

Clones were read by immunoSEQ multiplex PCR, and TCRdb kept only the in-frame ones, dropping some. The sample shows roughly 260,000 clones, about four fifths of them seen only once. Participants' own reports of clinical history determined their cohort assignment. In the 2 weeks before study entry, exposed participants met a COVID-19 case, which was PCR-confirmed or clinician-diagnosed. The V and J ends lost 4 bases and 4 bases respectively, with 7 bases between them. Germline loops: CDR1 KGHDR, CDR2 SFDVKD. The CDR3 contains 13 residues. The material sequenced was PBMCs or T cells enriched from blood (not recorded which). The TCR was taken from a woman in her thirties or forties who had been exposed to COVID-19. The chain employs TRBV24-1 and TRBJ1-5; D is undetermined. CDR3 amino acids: CATSDTGNQPQHF. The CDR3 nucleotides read TGTGCCACCAGTGACACCGGGAATCAGCCCCAGCATTTT.